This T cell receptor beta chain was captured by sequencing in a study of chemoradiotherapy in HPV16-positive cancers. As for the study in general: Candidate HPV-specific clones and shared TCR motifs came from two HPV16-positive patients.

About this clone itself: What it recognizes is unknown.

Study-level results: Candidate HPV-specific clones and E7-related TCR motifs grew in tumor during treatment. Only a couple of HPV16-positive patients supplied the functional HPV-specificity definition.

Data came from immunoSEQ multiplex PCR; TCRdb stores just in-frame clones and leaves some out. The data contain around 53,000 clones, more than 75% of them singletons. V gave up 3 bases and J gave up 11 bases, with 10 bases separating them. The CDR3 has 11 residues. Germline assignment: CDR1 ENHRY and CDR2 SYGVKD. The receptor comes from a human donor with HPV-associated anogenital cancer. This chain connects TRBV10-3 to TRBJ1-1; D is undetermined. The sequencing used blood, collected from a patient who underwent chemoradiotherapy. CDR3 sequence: CAISDNRFAFF. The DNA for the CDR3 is TGTGCCATCAGTGATAATAGGTTCGCTTTCTTT.